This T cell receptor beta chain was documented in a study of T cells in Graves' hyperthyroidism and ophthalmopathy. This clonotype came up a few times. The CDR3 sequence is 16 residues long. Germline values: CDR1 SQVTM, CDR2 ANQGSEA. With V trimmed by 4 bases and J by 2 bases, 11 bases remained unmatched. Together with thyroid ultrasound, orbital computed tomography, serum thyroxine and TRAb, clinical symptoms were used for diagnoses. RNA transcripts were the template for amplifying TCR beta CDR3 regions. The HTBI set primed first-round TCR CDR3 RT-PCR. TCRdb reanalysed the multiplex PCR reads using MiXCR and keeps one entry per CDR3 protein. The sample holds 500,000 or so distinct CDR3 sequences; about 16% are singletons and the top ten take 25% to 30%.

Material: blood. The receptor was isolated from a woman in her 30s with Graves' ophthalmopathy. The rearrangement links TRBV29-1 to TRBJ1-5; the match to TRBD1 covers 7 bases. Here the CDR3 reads CSVGWREGAGNQPQHF. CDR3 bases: TGCAGCGTTGGTTGGCGCGAGGGGGCAGGCAATCAGCCCCAGCATTTT.